One sample yielded the 20 T cell receptor beta chains listed below, sequenced in a study of blood T cell repertoires in COVID-19. TCRdb's table, derived via immunoSEQ multiplex PCR, lists solely in-frame clones and lacks some. The table lists over 60,000 clones, roughly 89% of them singletons. Sequenced input: peripheral blood. These receptor sequences come from a woman aged 50 to 60 with active COVID-19.

The chain uses TRBV30 and TRBJ2-1; 12 nucleotides line up with TRBD2. Germline lookup yields CDR1 GTSNPN and CDR2 SVGIG (reference sequence). The CDR3 length is 14 residues. J was trimmed by 8 bases and V by 4 bases; bases with no gene match: 6. The CDR3 region is CAWTSGRAGHEQFF. The CDR3 DNA is TGTGCCTGGACTAGCGGGAGGGCCGGCCATGAGCAGTTCTTC.

The CDR3 spells CATGENYGYTF. The CDR3 DNA follows: TGTGCTACCGGGGAGAACTATGGCTACACCTTC. The chain has TRBV19 and TRBJ1-2; D is ambiguous. This CDR3 region has 11 residues. Germline-derived CDR1 and CDR2 are LNHDA and SQIVND (reference sequence).

The J gene is TRBJ2-1, the V gene TRBV14, with TRBD2 matching 13 bases. CDR1 and CDR2 (germline): SGHDN, FVKESK. This CDR3 comprises 15 residues. V was pared by 6 bases and J by 4 bases, with 3 bases of the junction left unmatched. The CDR3 here is CASRPGLAGYNEQFF. The CDR3 bases are TGTGCCAGCAGACCGGGACTAGCGGGATACAATGAGCAGTTCTTC.

This sequence joins TRBV7-9 and TRBJ2-1, with 10 bases fitting TRBD2. CDR1 is SEHNR, CDR2 FQNEAQ, per germline (reference sequence). V lost 2 bases to trimming and J lost 8 bases; unmatched junction nucleotides: 6. CDR3 length: 15 residues. The CDR3 sequence is CASSLRPSGSHEQFF. The CDR3 region has the DNA TGTGCCAGCAGCTTACGGCCTAGCGGGAGCCATGAGCAGTTCTTC.

The V and J genes are TRBV9 and TRBJ1-2; 8 positions agree with TRBD1. J was trimmed by 4 bases and V by 3 bases; bases with no gene match: 5. The CDR3 loop spans 14 amino acids. The germline CDR1 and CDR2 sequences are SGDLS and YYNGEE. CDR3 sequence reads: CASSGYRGIYGYTF. In DNA, the CDR3 is TGTGCCAGCAGCGGATACAGGGGGATCTATGGCTACACCTTC.

The chain combines TRBV10-3 with TRBJ2-7, with a weak D call TRBD2 (5 bases). CDR3 length equals 13 residues. The V end lost 4 bases, the J end lost 0 bases, and 7 bases lay between the germline ends. The germline gives CDR1 ENHRY, CDR2 SYGVKD. The CDR3 spells CAISGENSYEQYF. CDR3 nucleotide sequence: TGTGCCATCAGTGGGGAGAACTCCTACGAGCAGTACTTC.

The V call is TRBV5-5, the J call TRBJ1-1; weak D call: TRBD1 (6 bases). Germline V gives CDR1 SGHKS, CDR2 YYEKEE (reference sequence). V was clipped by 0 bases and J by 3 bases, with 21 bases between them. The CDR3 consists of 18 residues. The CDR3 reads CASSLGRAGAVADTEAFF. CDR3 in DNA: TGTGCCAGCAGCTTGGGGCGGGCAGGGGCCGTTGCGGACACTGAAGCTTTCTTT.

V is TRBV6-5 and J is TRBJ2-7; perhaps TRBD1 as D (6 bases). Germline V gene data show CDR1 as MNHEY and CDR2 as SVGAGI. V lost 6 bases to trimming and J lost 4 bases, with 13 bases between them. The length of the CDR3 is 13 residues. The CDR3, as DNA: TGTGCCAGCAGACGTACAGGGTTGTACGAGCAGTACTTC. This encodes CASRRTGLYEQYF.

The V call is TRBV30, the J call TRBJ2-5; D is undetermined. V lost 0 bases, J lost 5 bases, and 7 bases lay in between. The CDR3 loop spans 12 amino acids. Germline V gives CDR1 GTSNPN, CDR2 SVGIG (reference sequence). The CDR3 sequence: CAWSVELETQYF. CDR3 DNA sequence: TGTGCCTGGAGTGTCGAGCTGGAGACCCAGTACTTC.

The chain couples TRBV14 to TRBJ1-1; TRBD1 might be the D (5 bases). V lost 4 bases and J 1 base, leaving 13 bases between the germline ends. CDR1 and CDR2 (germline): SGHDN, FVKESK. This CDR3 spans 15 amino acids. The CDR3, as DNA: TGTGCCAGCAGCCCCACCGCCGGGGGGAACACTGAAGCTTTCTTT. Translation: CASSPTAGGNTEAFF.

Concerning this clone: The same CDR3 can be traced to other DNA sequences in this sample. The chain combines TRBV7-3 with TRBJ2-1; 7 nucleotides align to TRBD2. From germline, CDR1 is SGHTA and CDR2 FQGTGA. V was pared by 6 bases and J by 2 bases, with 4 bases of the junction left unmatched. The CDR3 covers 14 residues. As DNA, the CDR3 is TGTGCCAGCAGTCCCGGACTAGCCTACAATGAGCAGTTCTTC. It codes for CASSPGLAYNEQFF.

This clone was found once. The chain couples TRBV2 to TRBJ2-7, with D maybe TRBD1 (6 bases). This CDR3 comprises 14 residues. Germline CDR1 and CDR2: SNHLY and FYNNEI. Trimming stripped 5 bases from V and 2 bases from J, with 13 bases between. This CDR3 is CASSFSGVTYEQYF. The CDR3 DNA sequence: TGTGCCAGCAGTTTTTCAGGGGTTACCTACGAGCAGTACTTC.

This chain connects TRBV6-4 to TRBJ2-1, with 11 bases fitting TRBD2. CDR1 and CDR2 (germline): MRHNA, SNTAGT. After removal of 6 bases from V and 5 bases from J, the junction contained 6 bases not matched to a gene. The CDR3 runs to 15 residues. The CDR3 nucleotides are TGTGCCAGCAGCCTTGGACTAGCGGGCAACAATGAGCAGTTCTTC. Translation gives CASSLGLAGNNEQFF.

The V gene is TRBV5-6, the J gene TRBJ2-1; D call uncertain. The CDR3 is made up of 14 amino acids. V was pared by 6 bases and J by 5 bases, with 15 bases between. Germline assignment: CDR1 SGHDT and CDR2 YYEEEE. CDR3: CASTLAAIDNEQFF. The CDR3 DNA reads as TGTGCCAGCACCCTCGCCGCTATCGACAATGAGCAGTTCTTC.

J is TRBJ1-5 and V is TRBV14; weak D call: TRBD1 (6 bases). Germline V lookup: CDR1 SGHDN, CDR2 FVKESK. The CDR3 is made up of 14 amino acids. With 3 bases removed from V and 4 bases from J, the gap between germline ends came to 10 bases. This chain's CDR3 is CASSQTGSNQPQHF. The DNA for the CDR3 is TGTGCCAGCAGCCAGACAGGATCAAATCAGCCCCAGCATTTT.

The V call is TRBV2, the J call TRBJ2-7; 8 bases line up with TRBD2. The germline V gene encodes CDR1 SNHLY and CDR2 FYNNEI. The CDR3 has 17 amino acids. V was clipped by 10 bases and J by 1 base; unmatched bases: 18. The CDR3 spells CATYLTRGGALSYEQYF. Here the CDR3 DNA reads TGTGCCACGTACCTCACCCGGGGGGGGGCTCTATCCTACGAGCAGTACTTC.

The rearrangement joins TRBV12-5 to TRBJ2-7, with a tentative D call TRBD2 (5 bases). V was cut by 1 base and J by 2 bases, with 21 bases left in between. CDR1 is LGHNT, CDR2 FRNRAP, per germline. The CDR3 is 18 amino acids. The CDR3 loop reads CASGLGLKRLSPPYEQYF. CDR3 nucleotide sequence: TGTGCTAGTGGTTTGGGCCTTAAGCGACTATCCCCTCCCTACGAGCAGTACTTC.

In DNA form, the CDR3 reads TGCAGTGCTAGTGGGCTTCAGCGCCCATCCGACATTCAGTACTTC. Amino acids: CSASGLQRPSDIQYF. The V gene is TRBV20-1, the J gene TRBJ2-4; D is unclear. CDR1 is DFQATT and CDR2 is SNEGSKA in the germline V gene (reference sequence). V lost 3 bases to trimming and J lost 8 bases, with 20 bases between them. The CDR3 covers 15 residues.

This rearrangement joins TRBV27 to TRBJ2-7, with 10 nucleotides matching TRBD1. This CDR3 region has 12 residues. In germline, CDR1 is MNHEY, CDR2 SMNVEV (reference sequence). V was pared by 9 bases and J by 6 bases, with 5 bases of the junction left unmatched. CDR3 DNA sequence: TGTGCCAGTCGGACAGGGGGGACCGAGCAGTACTTC. As protein: CASRTGGTEQYF.

This clone was counted a single time. The rearrangement links TRBV19 to TRBJ1-3; the match to TRBD1 covers 7 bases. Germline V CDR1 and CDR2: LNHDA, SQIVND (reference sequence). The CDR3 has 15 residues. The V gene end was trimmed by 5 bases and the J gene end by 1 base; junction bases not matched to a gene: 5. Written as DNA, the CDR3 is TGTGCCAGTAGTCCGGACAGGCTGTCTGGAAACACCATATATTTT. It specifies CASSPDRLSGNTIYF.